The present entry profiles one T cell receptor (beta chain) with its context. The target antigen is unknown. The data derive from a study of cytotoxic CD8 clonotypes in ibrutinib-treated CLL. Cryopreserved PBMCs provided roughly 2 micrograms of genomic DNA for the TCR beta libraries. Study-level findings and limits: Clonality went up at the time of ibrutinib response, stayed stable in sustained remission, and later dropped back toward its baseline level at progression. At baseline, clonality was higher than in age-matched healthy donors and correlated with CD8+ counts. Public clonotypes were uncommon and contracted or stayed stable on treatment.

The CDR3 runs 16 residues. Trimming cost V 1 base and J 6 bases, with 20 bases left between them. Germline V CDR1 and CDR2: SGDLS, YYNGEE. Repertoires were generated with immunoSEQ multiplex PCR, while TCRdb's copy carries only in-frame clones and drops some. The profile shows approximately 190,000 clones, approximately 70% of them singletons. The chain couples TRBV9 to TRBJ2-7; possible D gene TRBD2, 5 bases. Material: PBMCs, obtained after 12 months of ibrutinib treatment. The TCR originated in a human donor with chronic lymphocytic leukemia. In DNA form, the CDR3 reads TGTGCCAGCAGCGTAACCCCTAGAGGGAGAGATGTCGAGCAGTACTTC. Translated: CASSVTPRGRDVEQYF.